A selection of T cell receptor beta chains follows, all from one sample in a study of T-cell reconstitution after alpha-beta-depleted transplantation in children. TCRdb passed the PCR reads through MiXCR, listing each CDR3 protein once. The sample holds 190,000 or so distinct CDR3 sequences; roughly 6.8% are singletons and the top ten take over 2.5%. Source: PBMCs from the stem cell graft donor, taken from the stem cell graft. These receptors all stem from a human donor who donated a stem cell graft to a child with Wiskott-Aldrich syndrome. Both conserved end residues are part of each CDR3. The D gene is left open where the match is weak. The size entry is marked missing in some rows and otherwise reads once, few, many or a size class.

d_call	j_call	clone_size	v_call	cdr3_nt	cdr3_aa
-	TRBJ1-1	many	TRBV28	TGTGCGACGAGGGGTTACACTGAAGCTTTCTTT	CATRGYTEAFF
-	TRBJ2-1	-	TRBV3-1	TGTGCCTGCAGCCCCTCCAAGCCCCCCAGGGCATACAATGAGCAGTTCTTC	CACSPSKPPRAYNEQFF
-	TRBJ2-1	many	TRBV9	TGTGCCAGCAGCGTAGACAGTGGTACCCACAATGAGCAGTTCTTC	CASSVDSGTHNEQFF
-	TRBJ2-5	-	TRBV20-1	TGCAGTGCTTCCTGGCCAGAGGGGTTAGTGGGCCAAGAGACCCAGTACTTC	CSASWPEGLVGQETQYF
TRBD1	TRBJ2-7	many	TRBV5-8	TGTGCCAGCGACAGGGGGTTCTACGAGCAGTACTTC	CASDRGFYEQYF
TRBD2	TRBJ2-3	many	TRBV20-1	TGCAGTGCTAGAGATCTGCGCGGGGGGCCGCAGTATTTT	CSARDLRGGPQYF
-	TRBJ2-7	-	TRBV5-1	TGCGCCAGCAGCTTGAGTAGTTTCCTCTACGAGCAGTACTTC	CASSLSSFLYEQYF
-	TRBJ2-5	few	TRBV5-1	TGCGCCAGCAGCTTGAGGGGCCAGAGCAAACAAGAGACCCAGTACTTC	CASSLRGQSKQETQYF
-	TRBJ2-3	many	TRBV5-1	TGCGCCAGCAGCTTGACCGGGTCGGAAGATACGCAGTATTTT	CASSLTGSEDTQYF
-	TRBJ1-1	many	TRBV20-1	TGCAGTGCTAGAGAGTTTGAGAAGATGAACACTGAAGCTTTCTTT	CSAREFEKMNTEAFF
-	TRBJ2-1	many	TRBV20-1	TGCAGTGCTCCCCAGCCCAATGAGCAGTTCTTC	CSAPQPNEQFF
-	TRBJ1-2	many	TRBV20-1	TGCAGTGCGCTGAACCGTGAGGGCGCAGACTATGGCTACACCTTC	CSALNREGADYGYTF
-	TRBJ2-5	few	TRBV11-2	TGTGCCAGCAGAGCCAAGGGGACAAATCAAGAGACCCAGTACTTC	CASRAKGTNQETQYF
-	TRBJ2-2	many	TRBV5-1	TGCGCCAGCAGCCCCAGGTTGGGAAGGAACACCGGGGAGCTGTTTTTT	CASSPRLGRNTGELFF
-	TRBJ2-2	many	TRBV5-6	TGTGCCAGTCGCATCAGGCCCTACACCGGGGAGCTGTTTTTT	CASRIRPYTGELFF
TRBD2	TRBJ2-3	many	TRBV4-3	TGCGCCAGCAGCCAGCTAGCGGGAAATCCCCCAGATACGCAGTATTTT	CASSQLAGNPPDTQYF